This record concerns one T cell receptor (beta chain) sequence. The data originate from a study of blood T cell repertoires in COVID-19. Study as a whole: Sites in the United States, Italy and Spain provided acute and convalescent COVID-19 samples. T cells, B-cell-depleted T cells, or PBMCs provided the cDNA or gDNA that served as material.

V lost 2 bases to trimming and J lost 8 bases; unmatched junction nucleotides: 8. The germline V gene has CDR1 KGHDR and CDR2 SFDVKD. The CDR3 totals 15 residues. Per the study methods: The authors estimated nucleated cell counts from reference gene primer amplification. Some clones are missing from TCRdb's copy, which holds only in-frame ones; the method was immunoSEQ multiplex PCR. The DNA was the basis for D and trimming; V, J and clone size are from that table. The profile shows about 88,000 clones, under 90% of them singletons. This TCR was sampled from a woman aged 70-85 years with acute or convalescent COVID-19. The rearrangement joins TRBV24-1 to TRBJ2-1; 7 positions agree with TRBD1. Sample: peripheral blood. CDR3 residues: CATSDSTGFFDEQFF. For the CDR3, the DNA is TGTGCCACCAGTGATTCGACAGGGTTTTTCGATGAGCAGTTCTTC.